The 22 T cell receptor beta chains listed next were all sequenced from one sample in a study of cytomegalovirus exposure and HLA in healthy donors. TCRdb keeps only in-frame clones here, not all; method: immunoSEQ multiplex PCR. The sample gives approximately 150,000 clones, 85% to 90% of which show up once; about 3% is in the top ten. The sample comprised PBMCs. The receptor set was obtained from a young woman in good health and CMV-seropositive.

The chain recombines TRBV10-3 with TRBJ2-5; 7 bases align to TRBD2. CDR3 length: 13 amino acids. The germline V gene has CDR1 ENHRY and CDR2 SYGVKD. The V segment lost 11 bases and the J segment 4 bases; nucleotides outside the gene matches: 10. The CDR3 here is CAVRTGGGETQYF. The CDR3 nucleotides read TGTGCCGTCCGGACGGGAGGCGGAGAGACCCAGTACTTC.

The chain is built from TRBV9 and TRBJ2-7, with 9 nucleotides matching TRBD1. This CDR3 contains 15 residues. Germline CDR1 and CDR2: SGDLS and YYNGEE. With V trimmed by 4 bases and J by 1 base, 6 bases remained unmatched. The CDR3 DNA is TGTGCCAGCAGCCCAAGGGACAGGGCTTCCTACGAGCAGTACTTC. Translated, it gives CASSPRDRASYEQYF. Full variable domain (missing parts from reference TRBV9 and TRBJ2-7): DSGVTQTPKHLITATGQRVTLRCSPRSGDLSVYWYQQSLDQGLQFLIQYYNGEERAKGNILERFSAQQFPDLHSELNLSSLELGDSALYFCASSPRDRASYEQYFGPGTRLTVT.

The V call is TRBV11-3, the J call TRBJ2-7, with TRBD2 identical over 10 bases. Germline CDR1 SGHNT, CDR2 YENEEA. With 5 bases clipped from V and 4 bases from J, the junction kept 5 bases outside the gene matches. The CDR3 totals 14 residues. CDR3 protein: CASSPGLAEYEQYF. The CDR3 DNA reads TGTGCCAGCAGCCCCGGACTAGCGGAGTACGAGCAGTACTTC.

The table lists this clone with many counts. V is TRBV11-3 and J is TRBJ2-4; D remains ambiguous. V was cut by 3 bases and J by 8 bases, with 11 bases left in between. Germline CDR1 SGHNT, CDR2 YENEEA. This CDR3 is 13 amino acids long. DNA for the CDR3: TGTGCCAGCAGCTTGTCCCGCGTAGACATTCAGTACTTC. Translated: CASSLSRVDIQYF.

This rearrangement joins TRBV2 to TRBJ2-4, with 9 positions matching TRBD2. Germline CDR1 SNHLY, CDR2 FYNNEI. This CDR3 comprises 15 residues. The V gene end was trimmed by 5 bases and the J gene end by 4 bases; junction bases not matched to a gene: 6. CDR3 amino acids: CASSLLAGDKNIQYF. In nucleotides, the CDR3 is TGTGCCAGCAGTCTTTTAGCGGGAGATAAAAACATTCAGTACTTC.

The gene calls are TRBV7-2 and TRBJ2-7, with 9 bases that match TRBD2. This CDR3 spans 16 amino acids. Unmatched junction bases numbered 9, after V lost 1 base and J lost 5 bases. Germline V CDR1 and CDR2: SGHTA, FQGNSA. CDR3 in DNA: TGTGCCAGCAGCTTAGATGGTAGCGGGAGTTCCCACGAGCAGTACTTC. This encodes CASSLDGSGSSHEQYF.

DNA of the CDR3: TGTGCCAGCTCACCAAGGACTAGCGGGACCATGTTGGATACGCAGTATTTT. It translates to CASSPRTSGTMLDTQYF. The chain has TRBV18 and TRBJ2-3, with TRBD2 identical over 12 bases. This CDR3 has 17 residues. V lost 2 bases, J lost 6 bases, and 9 bases stayed unmatched. The germline V gene encodes CDR1 KGHSH and CDR2 LQKENI.

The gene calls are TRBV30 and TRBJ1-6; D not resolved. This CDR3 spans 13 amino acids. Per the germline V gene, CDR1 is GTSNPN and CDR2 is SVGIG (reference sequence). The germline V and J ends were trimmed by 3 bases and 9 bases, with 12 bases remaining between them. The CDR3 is CAWSPGPGSPLHF. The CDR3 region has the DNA TGTGCCTGGAGCCCAGGTCCTGGTTCACCCCTCCACTTT. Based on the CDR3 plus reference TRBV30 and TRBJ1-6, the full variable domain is SQTIHQWPATLVQPVGSPLSLECTVEGTSNPNLYWYRQAAGRGLQLLFYSVGIGQISSEVPQNLSASRPQDRQFILSSKKLLLSDSGFYLCAWSPGPGSPLHFGNGTRLTVT.

CDR3 protein: CASSPATGPPQYF. CDR3 nucleotides: TGTGCCAGCTCACCCGCGACAGGGCCTCCCCAGTACTTC. This rearrangement joins TRBV18 to TRBJ2-7; 7 bases match TRBD1. This CDR3 has 13 amino acids. V trimming: 3 bases; J trimming: 10 bases; junction bases outside the gene matches: 9. Germline V gene sequence: CDR1 KGHSH, CDR2 LQKENI.

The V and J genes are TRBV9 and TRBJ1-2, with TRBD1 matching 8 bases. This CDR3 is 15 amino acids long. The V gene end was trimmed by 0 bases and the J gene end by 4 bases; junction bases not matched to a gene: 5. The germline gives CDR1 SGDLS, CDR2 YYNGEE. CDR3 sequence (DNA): TGTGCCAGCAGCGTAGGGACAGGGACGGTCTATGGCTACACCTTC. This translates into CASSVGTGTVYGYTF.

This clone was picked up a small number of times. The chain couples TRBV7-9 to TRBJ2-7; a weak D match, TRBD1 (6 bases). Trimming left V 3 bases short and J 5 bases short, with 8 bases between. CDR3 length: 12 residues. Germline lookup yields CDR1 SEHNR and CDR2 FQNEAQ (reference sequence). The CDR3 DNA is TGTGCCAGCAGCTTCAGACAGGACGAGCAGTACTTC. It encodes CASSFRQDEQYF.

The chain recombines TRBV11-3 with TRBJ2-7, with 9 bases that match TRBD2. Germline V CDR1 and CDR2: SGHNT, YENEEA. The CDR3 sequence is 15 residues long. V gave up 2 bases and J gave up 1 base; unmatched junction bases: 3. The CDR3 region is CASSLLAGGSYEQYF. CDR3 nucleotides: TGTGCCAGCAGCTTACTTGCGGGAGGGTCCTACGAGCAGTACTTC.

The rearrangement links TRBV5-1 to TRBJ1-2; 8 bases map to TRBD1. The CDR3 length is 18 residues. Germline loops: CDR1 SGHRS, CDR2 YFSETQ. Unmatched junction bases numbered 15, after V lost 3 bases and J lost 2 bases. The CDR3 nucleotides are TGCGCCAGCAGCTCAAGCAGGGGGCCGGACCGCCAAAACTATGGCTACACCTTC. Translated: CASSSSRGPDRQNYGYTF.

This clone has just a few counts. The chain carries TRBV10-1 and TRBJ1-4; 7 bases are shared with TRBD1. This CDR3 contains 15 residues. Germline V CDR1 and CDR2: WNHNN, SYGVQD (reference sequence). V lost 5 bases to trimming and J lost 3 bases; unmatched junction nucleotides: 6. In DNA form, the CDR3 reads TGCGCCAGCAGTCCCGGACAGGTGGCTAATGAAAAACTGTTTTTT. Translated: CASSPGQVANEKLFF.

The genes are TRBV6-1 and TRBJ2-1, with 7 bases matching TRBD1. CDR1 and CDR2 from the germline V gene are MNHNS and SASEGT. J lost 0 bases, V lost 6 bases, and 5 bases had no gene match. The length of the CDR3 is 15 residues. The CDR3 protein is CASRLDRDSYNEQFF. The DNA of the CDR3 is TGTGCCAGCAGGCTCGACAGGGACTCCTACAATGAGCAGTTCTTC.

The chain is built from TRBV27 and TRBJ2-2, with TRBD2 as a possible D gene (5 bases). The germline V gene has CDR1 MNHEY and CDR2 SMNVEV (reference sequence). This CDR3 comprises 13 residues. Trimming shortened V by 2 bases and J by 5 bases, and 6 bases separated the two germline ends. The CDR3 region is CASSLTGTGELFF. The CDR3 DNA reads TGTGCCAGCAGTTTAACGGGGACCGGGGAGCTGTTTTTT.

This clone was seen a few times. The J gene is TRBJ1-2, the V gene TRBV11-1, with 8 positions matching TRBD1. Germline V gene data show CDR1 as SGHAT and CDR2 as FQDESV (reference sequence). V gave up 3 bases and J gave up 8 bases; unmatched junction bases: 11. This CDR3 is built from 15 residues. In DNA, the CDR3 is TGTGCCAGCAGCTTGGGACAGGTGGATATAAGAGGCTACACCTTC. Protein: CASSLGQVDIRGYTF.

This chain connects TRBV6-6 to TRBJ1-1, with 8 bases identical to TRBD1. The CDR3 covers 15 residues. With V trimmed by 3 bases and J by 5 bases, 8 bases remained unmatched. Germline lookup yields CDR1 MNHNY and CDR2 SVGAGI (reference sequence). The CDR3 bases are TGTGCCAGCAGTTATGGACAGGGAGGAAAAACTGAAGCTTTCTTT. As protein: CASSYGQGGKTEAFF.

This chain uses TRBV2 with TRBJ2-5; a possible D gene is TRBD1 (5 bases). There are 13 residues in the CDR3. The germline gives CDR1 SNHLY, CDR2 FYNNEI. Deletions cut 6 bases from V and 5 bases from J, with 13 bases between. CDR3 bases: TGTGCCAGCAGGGATGACAGTTTGGAGACCCAGTACTTC. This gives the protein CASRDDSLETQYF. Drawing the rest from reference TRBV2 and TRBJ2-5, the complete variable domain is EPEVTQTPSHQVTQMGQEVILRCVPISNHLYFYWYRQILGQKVEFLVSFYNNEISEKSEIFDDQFSVERPDGSNFTLKIRSTKLEDSAMYFCASRDDSLETQYFGPGTRLLVL.

CDR3 sequence: CASSLVAGQNYEQYF. CDR3 bases: TGCGCCAGCAGCTTGGTCGCGGGGCAGAACTACGAGCAGTACTTC. The chain couples TRBV5-1 to TRBJ2-7; D may be TRBD2 (6 bases). The V gene lost 0 bases and the J gene lost 3 bases, with 13 bases spanning the gap. The germline V gene encodes CDR1 SGHRS and CDR2 YFSETQ. This CDR3 is built from 15 residues.

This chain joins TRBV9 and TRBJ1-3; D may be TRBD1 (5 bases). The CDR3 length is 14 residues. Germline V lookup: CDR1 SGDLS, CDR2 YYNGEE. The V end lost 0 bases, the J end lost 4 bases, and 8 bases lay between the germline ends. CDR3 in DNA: TGTGCCAGCAGCGTAGCGCCAGGGGGAAACACCATATATTTT. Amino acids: CASSVAPGGNTIYF. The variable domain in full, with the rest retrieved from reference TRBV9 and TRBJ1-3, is DSGVTQTPKHLITATGQRVTLRCSPRSGDLSVYWYQQSLDQGLQFLIQYYNGEERAKGNILERFSAQQFPDLHSELNLSSLELGDSALYFCASSVAPGGNTIYFGEGSWLTVV.

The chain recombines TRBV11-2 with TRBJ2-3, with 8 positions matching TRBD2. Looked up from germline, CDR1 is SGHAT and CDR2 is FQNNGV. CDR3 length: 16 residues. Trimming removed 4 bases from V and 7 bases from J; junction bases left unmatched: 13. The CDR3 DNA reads TGTGCCAGCAGCTCCCCAGCGGGAGAAACCTTATATACGCAGTATTTT. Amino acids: CASSSPAGETLYTQYF.